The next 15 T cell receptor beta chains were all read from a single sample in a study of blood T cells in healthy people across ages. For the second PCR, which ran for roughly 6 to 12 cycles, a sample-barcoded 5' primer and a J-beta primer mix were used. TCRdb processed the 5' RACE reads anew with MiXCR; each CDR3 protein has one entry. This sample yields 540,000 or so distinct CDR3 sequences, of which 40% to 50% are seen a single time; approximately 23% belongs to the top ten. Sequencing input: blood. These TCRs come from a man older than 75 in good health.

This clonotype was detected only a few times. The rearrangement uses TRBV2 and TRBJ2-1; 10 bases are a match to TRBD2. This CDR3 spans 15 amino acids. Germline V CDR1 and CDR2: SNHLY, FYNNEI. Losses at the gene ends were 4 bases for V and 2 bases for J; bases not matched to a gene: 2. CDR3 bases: TGTGCCAGCAGTGTCAGCGGGGGGGCCTACAATGAGCAGTTCTTC. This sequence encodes CASSVSGGAYNEQFF.

CDR3 residues: CASSSPGAVTDTQYF. As DNA, the CDR3 is TGTGCCAGCAGTTCCCCGGGAGCAGTCACAGATACGCAGTATTTT. The chain employs TRBV28 and TRBJ2-3; possible D gene TRBD2, 6 bases. Germline CDR1 MDHEN, CDR2 SYDVKM. Trimming took off 4 bases at V and 2 bases at J, with 13 bases between the two ends. The CDR3 spans 15 residues.

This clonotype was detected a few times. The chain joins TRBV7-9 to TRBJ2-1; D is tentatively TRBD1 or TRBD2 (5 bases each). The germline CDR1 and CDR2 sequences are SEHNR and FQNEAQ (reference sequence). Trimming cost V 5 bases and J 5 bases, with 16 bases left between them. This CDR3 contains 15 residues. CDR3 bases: TGTGCCAGCAGCCCGGGGCGGAGCGGTAACAATGAGCAGTTCTTC. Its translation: CASSPGRSGNNEQFF.

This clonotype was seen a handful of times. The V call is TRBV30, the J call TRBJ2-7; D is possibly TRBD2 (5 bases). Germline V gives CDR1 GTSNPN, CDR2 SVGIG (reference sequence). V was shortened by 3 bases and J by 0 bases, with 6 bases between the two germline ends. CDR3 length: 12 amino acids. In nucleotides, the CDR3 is TGTGCCTGGAGCCGGGACTCCTACGAGCAGTACTTC. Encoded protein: CAWSRDSYEQYF.

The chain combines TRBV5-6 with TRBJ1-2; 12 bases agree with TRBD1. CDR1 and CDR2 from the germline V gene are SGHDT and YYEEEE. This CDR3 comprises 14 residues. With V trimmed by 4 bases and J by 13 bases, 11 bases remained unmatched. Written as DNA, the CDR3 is TGTGCCAGCAGCCAGAGACCGGGACAGGGGGCTAGCACCTTC. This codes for CASSQRPGQGASTF.

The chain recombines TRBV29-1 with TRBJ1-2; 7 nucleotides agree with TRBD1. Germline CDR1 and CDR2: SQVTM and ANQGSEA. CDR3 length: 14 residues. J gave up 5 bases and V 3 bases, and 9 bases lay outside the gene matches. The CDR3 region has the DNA TGCAGCGTTGATCTCGACAGGGTAGGGTATGGCTACACCTTC. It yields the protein CSVDLDRVGYGYTF.

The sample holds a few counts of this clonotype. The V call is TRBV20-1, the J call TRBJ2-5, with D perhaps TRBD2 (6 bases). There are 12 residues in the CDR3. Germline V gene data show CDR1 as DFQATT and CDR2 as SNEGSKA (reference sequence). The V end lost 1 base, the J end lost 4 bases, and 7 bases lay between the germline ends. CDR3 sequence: CSARGLVETQYF. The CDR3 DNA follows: TGCAGTGCTAGAGGACTAGTAGAGACCCAGTACTTC.

For the CDR3, the DNA is TGCAGTGCTAGGGGGACACTGACCCCACTAGGGACAGATACGCAGTATTTT. Its translation is CSARGTLTPLGTDTQYF. This chain connects TRBV20-1 to TRBJ2-3; possible D gene TRBD1, 6 bases. Germline CDR1 reads DFQATT; CDR2 reads SNEGSKA (reference sequence). V lost 3 bases, J lost 3 bases, and 22 bases lay in between. The CDR3 is 17 amino acids.

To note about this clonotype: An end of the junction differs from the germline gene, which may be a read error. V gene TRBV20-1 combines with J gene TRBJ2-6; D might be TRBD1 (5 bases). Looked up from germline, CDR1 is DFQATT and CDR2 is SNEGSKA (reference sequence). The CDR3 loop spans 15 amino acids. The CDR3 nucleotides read TGCAGTGCTAGTGACAATCGCTCTGGGGCCAACGTCCCGACTTTC. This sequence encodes CSASDNRSGANVPTF.

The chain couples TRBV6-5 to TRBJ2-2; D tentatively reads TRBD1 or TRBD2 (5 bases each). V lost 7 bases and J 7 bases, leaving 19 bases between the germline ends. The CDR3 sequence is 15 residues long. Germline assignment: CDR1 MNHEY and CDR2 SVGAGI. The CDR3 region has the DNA TGTGCCAGCAAATCTGACGGGGCAGTCAGCGGGGAGCTGTTTTTT. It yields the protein CASKSDGAVSGELFF.

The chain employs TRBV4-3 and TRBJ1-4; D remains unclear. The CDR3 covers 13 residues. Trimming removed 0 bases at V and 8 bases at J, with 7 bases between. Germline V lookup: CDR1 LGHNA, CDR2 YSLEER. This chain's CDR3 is CASSQDLREKLFF. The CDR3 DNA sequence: TGCGCCAGCAGCCAAGATCTCCGGGAAAAACTGTTTTTT.

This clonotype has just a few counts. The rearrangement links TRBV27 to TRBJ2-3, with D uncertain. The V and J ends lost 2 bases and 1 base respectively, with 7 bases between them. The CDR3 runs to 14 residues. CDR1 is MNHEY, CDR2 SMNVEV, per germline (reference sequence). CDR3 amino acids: CASSLTIRTDTQYF. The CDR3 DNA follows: TGTGCCAGCAGTTTAACGATCCGCACAGATACGCAGTATTTT.

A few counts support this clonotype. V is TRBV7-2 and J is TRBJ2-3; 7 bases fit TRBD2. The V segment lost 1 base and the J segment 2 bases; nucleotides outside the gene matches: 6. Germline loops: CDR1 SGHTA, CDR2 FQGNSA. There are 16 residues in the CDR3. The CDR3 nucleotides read TGTGCCAGCAGCTTAGGTGGCGGGGGAGCCACAGATACGCAGTATTTT. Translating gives CASSLGGGGATDTQYF.

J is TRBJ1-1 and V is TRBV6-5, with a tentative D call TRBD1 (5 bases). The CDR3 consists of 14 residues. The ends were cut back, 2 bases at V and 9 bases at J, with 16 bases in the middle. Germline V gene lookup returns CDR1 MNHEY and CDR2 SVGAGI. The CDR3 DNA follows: TGTGCCAGCAGTTACGGCAGGGAGCCCGGCAAAGCTTTCTTT. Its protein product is CASSYGREPGKAFF.

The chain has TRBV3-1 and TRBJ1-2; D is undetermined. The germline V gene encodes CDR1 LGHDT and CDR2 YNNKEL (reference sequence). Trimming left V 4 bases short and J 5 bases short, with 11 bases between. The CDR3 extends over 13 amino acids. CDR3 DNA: TGTGCCAGCAGCCGCGGGCCCCCGTATGGCTACACCTTC. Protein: CASSRGPPYGYTF. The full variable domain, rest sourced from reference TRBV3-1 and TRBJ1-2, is DTAVSQTPKYLVTQMGNDKSIKCEQNLGHDTMYWYKQDSKKFLKIMFSYNNKELIINETVPNRFSPKSPDKAHLNLHINSLELGDSAVYFCASSRGPPYGYTFGSGTRLTVV.